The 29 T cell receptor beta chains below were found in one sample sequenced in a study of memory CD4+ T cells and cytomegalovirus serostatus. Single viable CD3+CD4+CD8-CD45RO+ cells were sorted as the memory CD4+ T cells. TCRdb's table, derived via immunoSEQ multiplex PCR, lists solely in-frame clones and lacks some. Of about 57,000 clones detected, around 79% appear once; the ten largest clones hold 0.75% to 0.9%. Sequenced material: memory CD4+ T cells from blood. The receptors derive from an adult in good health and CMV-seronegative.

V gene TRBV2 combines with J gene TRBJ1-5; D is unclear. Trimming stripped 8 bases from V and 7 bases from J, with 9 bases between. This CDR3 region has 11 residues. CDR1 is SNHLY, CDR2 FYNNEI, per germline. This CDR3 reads CASGPRQPQHF. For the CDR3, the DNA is TGTGCCAGCGGCCCGAGGCAGCCCCAGCATTTT.

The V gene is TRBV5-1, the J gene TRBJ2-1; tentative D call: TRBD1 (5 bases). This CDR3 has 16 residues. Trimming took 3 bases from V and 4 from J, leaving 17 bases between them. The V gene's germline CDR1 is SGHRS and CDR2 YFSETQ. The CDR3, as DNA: TGCGCCAGCAGCTGGGCTCAGGGTGGTAGTTACAATGAGCAGTTCTTC. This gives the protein CASSWAQGGSYNEQFF.

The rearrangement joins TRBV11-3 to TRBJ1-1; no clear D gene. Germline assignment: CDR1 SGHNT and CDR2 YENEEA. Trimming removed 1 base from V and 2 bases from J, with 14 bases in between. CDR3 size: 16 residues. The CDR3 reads CASSLGRGKGNTEAFF. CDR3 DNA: TGTGCCAGCAGCTTAGGCCGGGGTAAGGGCAACACTGAAGCTTTCTTT.

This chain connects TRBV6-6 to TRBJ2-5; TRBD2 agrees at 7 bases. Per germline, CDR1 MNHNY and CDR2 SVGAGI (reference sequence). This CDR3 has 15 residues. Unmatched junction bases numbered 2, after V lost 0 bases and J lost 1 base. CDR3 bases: TGTGCCAGCAGTTACTCCCGGACTAGCCAAGAGACCCAGTACTTC. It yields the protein CASSYSRTSQETQYF.

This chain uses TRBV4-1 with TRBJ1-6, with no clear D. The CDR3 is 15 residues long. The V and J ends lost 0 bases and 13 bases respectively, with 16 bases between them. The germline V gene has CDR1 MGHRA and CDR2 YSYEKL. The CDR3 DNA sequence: TGCGCCAGCAGCCAAGATCTTATGGGGAGTTGGCCCCTCCACTTT. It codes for CASSQDLMGSWPLHF.

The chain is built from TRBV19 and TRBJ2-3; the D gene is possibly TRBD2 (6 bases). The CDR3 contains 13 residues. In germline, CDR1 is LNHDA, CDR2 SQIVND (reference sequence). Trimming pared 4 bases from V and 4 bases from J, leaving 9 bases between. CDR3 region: CASSRRVADTQYF. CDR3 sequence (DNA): TGTGCCAGTAGTAGGAGGGTTGCAGATACGCAGTATTTT.

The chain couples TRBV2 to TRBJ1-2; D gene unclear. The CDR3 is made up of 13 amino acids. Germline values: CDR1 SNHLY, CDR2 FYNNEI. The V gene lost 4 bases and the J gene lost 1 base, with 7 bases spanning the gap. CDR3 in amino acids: CASSGQVNYGYTF. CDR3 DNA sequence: TGTGCCAGCAGTGGACAAGTTAACTATGGCTACACCTTC.

The CDR3 DNA sequence: TGTGCCAGCAGTGACTCTTACGGAATCTATGGCTACACCTTC. Its translation is CASSDSYGIYGYTF. This chain links TRBV6-4 with TRBJ1-2; D unclear. Germline V CDR1 and CDR2: MRHNA, SNTAGT. V lost 0 bases to trimming and J lost 4 bases, with 9 bases between them. The CDR3 loop spans 14 amino acids.

CDR3 protein: CASGRTGSGQFF. CDR3 sequence (DNA): TGTGCTAGTGGCCGCACAGGGAGCGGTCAGTTCTTC. J is TRBJ2-1 and V is TRBV12-5, with D tentatively TRBD1 (6 bases). CDR1 LGHNT and CDR2 FRNRAP come from the germline V gene. V shed 6 bases and J shed 13 bases, with 16 bases lying between them. There are 12 residues in the CDR3.

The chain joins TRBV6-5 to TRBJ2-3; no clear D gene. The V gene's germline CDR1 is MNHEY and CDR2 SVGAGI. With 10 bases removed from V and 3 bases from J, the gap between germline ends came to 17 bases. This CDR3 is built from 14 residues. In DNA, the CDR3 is TGTGCCATCGCAGACTCCAAGAGGACAGATACGCAGTATTTT. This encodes CAIADSKRTDTQYF.

In nucleotides, the CDR3 is TGCAGCACCGGGACCTACAATGAGCAGTTCTTC. This sequence encodes CSTGTYNEQFF. The chain is built from TRBV29-1 and TRBJ2-1; possible D gene TRBD2, 5 bases. Deletions cut 8 bases from V and 2 bases from J, with 7 bases between. Germline V gene lookup returns CDR1 SQVTM and CDR2 ANQGSEA. The CDR3 sequence is 11 residues long.

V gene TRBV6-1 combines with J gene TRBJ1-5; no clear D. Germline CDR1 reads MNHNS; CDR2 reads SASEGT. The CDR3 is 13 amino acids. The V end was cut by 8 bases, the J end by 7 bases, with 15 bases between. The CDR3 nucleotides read TGTGCCAGCCTGCCGGCCCTACGGCAGCCCCAGCATTTT. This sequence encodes CASLPALRQPQHF.

The CDR3 DNA reads as TGTGCCAGCAGCTTAGGGGACAACTCAGATACGCAGTATTTT. As protein: CASSLGDNSDTQYF. The rearrangement uses TRBV7-8 and TRBJ2-3, with D possibly TRBD1 on 6 matching bases. Trimming cost V 1 base and J 4 bases, with 9 bases left between them. CDR3 length equals 14 residues. Germline V gene data show CDR1 as SGHVS and CDR2 as FQNEAQ. Using reference TRBV7-8 and TRBJ2-3 for the parts outside the CDR3, the full variable domain is GAGVSQSPRYKVAKRGQDVALRCDPISGHVSLFWYQQALGQGPEFLTYFQNEAQLDKSGLPSDRFFAERPEGSVSTLKIQRTQQEDSAVYLCASSLGDNSDTQYFGPGTRLTVL.

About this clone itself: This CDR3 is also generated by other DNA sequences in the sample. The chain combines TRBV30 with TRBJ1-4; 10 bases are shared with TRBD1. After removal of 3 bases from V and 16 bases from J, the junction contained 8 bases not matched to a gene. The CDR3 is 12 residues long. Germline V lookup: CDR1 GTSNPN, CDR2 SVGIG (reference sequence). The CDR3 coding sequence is TGTGCCTGGAGACCCCGACAGGGGGCGGCGTTTTTT. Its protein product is CAWRPRQGAAFF.

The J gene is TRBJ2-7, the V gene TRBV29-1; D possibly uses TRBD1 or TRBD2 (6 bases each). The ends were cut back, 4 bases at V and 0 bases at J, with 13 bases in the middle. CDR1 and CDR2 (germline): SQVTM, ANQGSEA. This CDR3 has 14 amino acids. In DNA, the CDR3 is TGCAGCGTTGGCGGCGGGACAATCTCCTACGAGCAGTACTTC. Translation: CSVGGGTISYEQYF.

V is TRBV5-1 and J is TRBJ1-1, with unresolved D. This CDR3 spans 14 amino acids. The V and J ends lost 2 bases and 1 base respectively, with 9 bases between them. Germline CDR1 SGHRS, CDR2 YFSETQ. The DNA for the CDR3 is TGCGCCAGCAGCTTCGGGAACTGGAACACTGAAGCTTTCTTT. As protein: CASSFGNWNTEAFF.

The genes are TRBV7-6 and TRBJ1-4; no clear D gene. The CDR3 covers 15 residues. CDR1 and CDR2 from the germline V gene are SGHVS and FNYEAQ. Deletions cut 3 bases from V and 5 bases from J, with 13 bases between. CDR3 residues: CASSLSDRSNEKLFF. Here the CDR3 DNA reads TGTGCCAGCAGCTTGTCAGACCGCTCAAATGAAAAACTGTTTTTT.

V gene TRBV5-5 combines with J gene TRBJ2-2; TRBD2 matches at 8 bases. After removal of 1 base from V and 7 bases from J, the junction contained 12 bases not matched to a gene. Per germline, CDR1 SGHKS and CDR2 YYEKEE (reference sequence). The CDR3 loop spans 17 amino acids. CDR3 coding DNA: TGTGCCAGCAGCTTGCAGTTAGCGGGGACTATCCTCGGGGAGCTGTTTTTT. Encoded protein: CASSLQLAGTILGELFF.

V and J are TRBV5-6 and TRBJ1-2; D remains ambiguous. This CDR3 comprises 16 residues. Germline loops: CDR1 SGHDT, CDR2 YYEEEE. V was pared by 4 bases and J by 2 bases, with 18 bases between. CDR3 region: CASSPPPLIRNYGYTF. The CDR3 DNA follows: TGTGCCAGCAGCCCACCGCCCCTAATCAGGAACTATGGCTACACCTTC.

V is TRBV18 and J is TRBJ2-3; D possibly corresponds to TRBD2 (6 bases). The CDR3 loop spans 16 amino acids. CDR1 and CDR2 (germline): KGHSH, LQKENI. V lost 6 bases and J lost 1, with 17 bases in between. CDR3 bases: TGTGCCAGCTCTGCCGGAGGGGCTAGCGGCACAGATACGCAGTATTTT. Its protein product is CASSAGGASGTDTQYF.

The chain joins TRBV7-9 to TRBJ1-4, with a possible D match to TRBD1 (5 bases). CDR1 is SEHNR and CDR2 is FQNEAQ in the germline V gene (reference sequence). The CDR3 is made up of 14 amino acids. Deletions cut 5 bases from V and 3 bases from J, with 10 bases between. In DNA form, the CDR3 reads TGTGCCAGCAGCCCGGCAGGGCCTAATGAAAAACTGTTTTTT. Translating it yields CASSPAGPNEKLFF. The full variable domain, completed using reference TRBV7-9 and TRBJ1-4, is DTGVSQNPRHKITKRGQNVTFRCDPISEHNRLYWYRQTLGQGPEFLTYFQNEAQLEKSRLLSDRFSAERPKGSFSTLEIQRTEQGDSAMYLCASSPAGPNEKLFFGSGTQLSVL.

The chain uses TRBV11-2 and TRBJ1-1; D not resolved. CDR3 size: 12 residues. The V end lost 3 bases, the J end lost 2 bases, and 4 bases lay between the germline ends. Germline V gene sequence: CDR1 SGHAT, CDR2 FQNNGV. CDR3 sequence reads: CASSLTNTEAFF. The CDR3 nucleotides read TGTGCCAGCAGCTTGACCAACACTGAAGCTTTCTTT. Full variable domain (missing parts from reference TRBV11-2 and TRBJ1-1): EAGVAQSPRYKIIEKRQSVAFWCNPISGHATLYWYQQILGQGPKLLIQFQNNGVVDDSQLPKDRFSAERLKGVDSTLKIQPAKLEDSAVYLCASSLTNTEAFFGQGTRLTVV.

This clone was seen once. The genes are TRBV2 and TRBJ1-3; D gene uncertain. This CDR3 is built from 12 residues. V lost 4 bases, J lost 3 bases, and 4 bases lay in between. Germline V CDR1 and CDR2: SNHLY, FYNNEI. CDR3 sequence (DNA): TGTGCCAGCAGTGTATATGGAAACACCATATATTTT. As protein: CASSVYGNTIYF.

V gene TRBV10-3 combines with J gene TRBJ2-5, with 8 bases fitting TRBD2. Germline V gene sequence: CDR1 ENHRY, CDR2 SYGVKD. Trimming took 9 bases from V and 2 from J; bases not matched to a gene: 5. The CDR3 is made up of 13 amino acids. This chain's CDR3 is CAMAGGLQETQYF. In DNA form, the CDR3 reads TGTGCCATGGCGGGGGGCCTTCAAGAGACCCAGTACTTC.

CDR3 sequence: CATSSAGRGNQPQHF. DNA of the CDR3: TGCGCCACCTCGTCCGCGGGCCGGGGGAATCAGCCCCAGCATTTT. The chain links TRBV10-2 to TRBJ1-5; D perhaps matches TRBD1 (5 bases). CDR1 and CDR2 (germline): WSHSY, SAAADI. The CDR3 extends over 15 amino acids. Trimming left V 10 bases short and J 4 bases short, with 20 bases between.

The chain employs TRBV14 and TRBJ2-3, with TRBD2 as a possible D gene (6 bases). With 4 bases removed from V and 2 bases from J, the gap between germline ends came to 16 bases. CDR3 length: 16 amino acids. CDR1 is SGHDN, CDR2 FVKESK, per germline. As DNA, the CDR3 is TGTGCCAGCAGCCCCAGGGAGACTAGTTTCACAGATACGCAGTATTTT. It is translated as CASSPRETSFTDTQYF.

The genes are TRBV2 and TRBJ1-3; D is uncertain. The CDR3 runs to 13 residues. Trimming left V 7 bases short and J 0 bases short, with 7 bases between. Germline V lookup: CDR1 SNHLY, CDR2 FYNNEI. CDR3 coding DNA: TGTGCCAGCAACGGAAACTCTGGAAACACCATATATTTT. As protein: CASNGNSGNTIYF. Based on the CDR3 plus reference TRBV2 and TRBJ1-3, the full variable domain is EPEVTQTPSHQVTQMGQEVILRCVPISNHLYFYWYRQILGQKVEFLVSFYNNEISEKSEIFDDQFSVERPDGSNFTLKIRSTKLEDSAMYFCASNGNSGNTIYFGEGSWLTVV.

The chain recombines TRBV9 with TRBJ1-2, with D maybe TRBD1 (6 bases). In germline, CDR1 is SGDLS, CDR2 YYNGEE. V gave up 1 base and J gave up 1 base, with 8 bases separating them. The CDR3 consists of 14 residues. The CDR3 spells CASSVPQGNYGYTF. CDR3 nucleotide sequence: TGTGCCAGCAGCGTACCACAGGGTAACTATGGCTACACCTTC.

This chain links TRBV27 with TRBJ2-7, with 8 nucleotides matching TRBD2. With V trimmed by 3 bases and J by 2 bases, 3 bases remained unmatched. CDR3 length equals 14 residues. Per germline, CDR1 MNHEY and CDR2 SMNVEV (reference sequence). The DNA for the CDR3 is TGTGCCAGCAGTTTCGTAGCGGGGCCCTACGAGCAGTACTTC. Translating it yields CASSFVAGPYEQYF.